The next 14 T cell receptor beta chains were all read from a single sample in a study of regulatory T cells in long-lasting Graves disease. Time point noted: persistent/refractory GD, antithyroid drugs over 5 years with positive TRAb. Isolated PBMC RNA provided the starting material for the TCR library. Investigators prepared the TCR beta libraries by applying iRepertoire HTBI primers and Arm-PCR of CDR3 regions. TCRdb re-derived calls from the multiplex PCR reads in MiXCR, one entry per CDR3 protein. This sample has over 450,000 distinct CDR3 sequences; 20% to 25% occur once, and the top ten carry less than 9%. Sequencing was performed on peripheral blood mononuclear cells (PBMCs), taken when the disease was refractory, from a patient treated with antithyroid drugs. These receptors all stem from a female donor with Graves disease.

There are a few counts of this clonotype. The chain has TRBV29-1 and TRBJ2-2; 7 nucleotides agree with TRBD2. Germline V gene sequence: CDR1 SQVTM, CDR2 ANQGSEA. The V and J ends lost 5 bases and 2 bases, in that order; junction bases with no gene match: 8. The CDR3 extends over 15 amino acids. The CDR3 DNA reads TGCAGCGTTAAAACTAGCGACCGAAACACCGGGGAGCTGTTTTTT. Its translation: CSVKTSDRNTGELFF.

This clonotype was counted at least ten times. The CDR3, as DNA: TGTGCCAGCAGCCCAGGTGTGGATTCACCCCTCCACTTT. Translating it yields CASSPGVDSPLHF. The genes are TRBV7-9 and TRBJ1-6, with unresolved D. Trimming took off 5 bases at V and 8 bases at J, with 10 bases between the two ends. Germline CDR1 reads SEHNR; CDR2 reads FQNEAQ (reference sequence). This CDR3 comprises 13 residues.

This clonotype was observed at least ten times. The V call is TRBV11-1, the J call TRBJ1-2; 8 bases agree with TRBD1. The CDR3 sequence is 13 residues long. Germline V lookup: CDR1 SGHAT, CDR2 FQDESV (reference sequence). V was pared by 5 bases and J by 3 bases, with 2 bases of the junction left unmatched. The DNA for the CDR3 is TGTGCCAGCAGCCAGGGACAGGACTATGGCTACACCTTC. This codes for CASSQGQDYGYTF.

In its sample, this clonotype was seen many times. This rearrangement joins TRBV20-1 to TRBJ1-2, with D unresolved. Germline CDR1 is DFQATT and CDR2 is SNEGSKA (reference sequence). Trimming shortened V by 1 base and J by 4 bases, and 10 bases separated the two germline ends. The CDR3 runs to 13 residues. The CDR3 nucleotides read TGCAGTGCTAGAGGGACTGGATTCTATGGCTACACCTTC. Encoded protein: CSARGTGFYGYTF.

This clonotype was seen ten or more times. The chain has TRBV11-2 and TRBJ2-7; tentatively, D is TRBD1 or TRBD2 (5 bases each). The CDR3 runs 15 residues. The V and J ends lost 5 bases and 1 base respectively, with 15 bases between them. Per the germline V gene, CDR1 is SGHAT and CDR2 is FQNNGV. Written as DNA, the CDR3 is TGTGCCAGCAGCATGTGGGGGATTAGGTCCTACGAGCAGTACTTC. This gives the protein CASSMWGIRSYEQYF. The full variable domain, completed using reference TRBV11-2 and TRBJ2-7, is EAGVAQSPRYKIIEKRQSVAFWCNPISGHATLYWYQQILGQGPKLLIQFQNNGVVDDSQLPKDRFSAERLKGVDSTLKIQPAKLEDSAVYLCASSMWGIRSYEQYFGPGTRLTVT.

This clonotype turned up a few times. This sequence joins TRBV12-3 or TRBV12-4 and TRBJ2-3, with D uncertain. This CDR3 region has 14 residues. Trimming removed 2 bases from V and 4 bases from J, with 10 bases in between. CDR3: CASSLKGYADTQYF. As DNA, the CDR3 is TGTGCCAGCAGTTTAAAAGGTTACGCAGATACGCAGTATTTT.

This clonotype was picked up a small number of times. CDR3 coding DNA: TGTGCCAGTAGTCGGGAACAGGGAAGAAATCAGCCCCAGCATTTT. Encoded protein: CASSREQGRNQPQHF. The J gene is TRBJ1-5, the V gene TRBV19, with D possibly matching TRBD1 (6 bases). CDR1 and CDR2 from the germline V gene are LNHDA and SQIVND (reference sequence). V lost 5 bases and J 4 bases, leaving 15 bases between the germline ends. There are 15 residues in the CDR3.

The V and J genes are TRBV28 and TRBJ1-4; D unresolved. The CDR3 runs 15 residues. The germline gives CDR1 MDHEN, CDR2 SYDVKM. Trimming stripped 5 bases from V and 4 bases from J, with 14 bases between. The CDR3: CASSPSVLINEKLFF. The CDR3 DNA is TGTGCCAGCAGTCCCTCAGTGCTGATTAATGAAAAACTGTTTTTT. The variable domain in full, with the rest retrieved from reference TRBV28 and TRBJ1-4, is DVKVTQSSRYLVKRTGEKVFLECVQDMDHENMFWYRQDPGLGLRLIYFSYDVKMKEKGDIPEGYSVSREKKERFSLILESASTNQTSMYLCASSPSVLINEKLFFGSGTQLSVL.

This clonotype was detected many times. This rearrangement joins TRBV24-1 to TRBJ2-2, with 9 bases matching TRBD1. With V trimmed by 4 bases and J by 4 bases, 9 bases remained unmatched. Germline CDR1 is KGHDR and CDR2 is SFDVKD. CDR3 length: 17 amino acids. Here the CDR3 reads CATSDTNRGPVTGELFF. The CDR3 coding sequence is TGTGCCACCAGTGACACCAACAGGGGGCCGGTCACCGGGGAGCTGTTTTTT.

This clonotype was counted at least ten times. The J gene is TRBJ1-4, the V gene TRBV5-1; 9 bases match TRBD1. The germline CDR1 and CDR2 sequences are SGHRS and YFSETQ. The CDR3 is 15 residues long. V lost 4 bases and J lost 8; bases outside the gene matches: 9. This chain's CDR3 is CASSDRDRAREKLFF. CDR3 bases: TGCGCCAGCAGCGATCGGGACAGGGCAAGAGAAAAACTGTTTTTT.

This clonotype has just a few counts. A clone one base away is much larger, so this may be a read error. CDR3 in DNA: TGTGCCAGCAGTTACTCGGAAGGGGACGAGCAGTACTTC. This gives the protein CASSYSEGDEQYF. The chain links TRBV6-2 or TRBV6-3 to TRBJ2-7; a weak D match, TRBD1 (5 bases). Per germline, CDR1 MNHEY and CDR2 SVGEGT. The length of the CDR3 is 13 residues. V was cut by 0 bases and J by 5 bases, with 8 bases left in between.

As regards this clonotype: A read error may be the cause here, since a much bigger clone is one base away. The V call is TRBV28, the J call TRBJ1-1, with 8 bases aligning to TRBD1. The CDR3 extends over 15 amino acids. Per the germline V gene, CDR1 is MDHEN and CDR2 is SYDVKM. The CDR3 coding sequence is TGTGCCGGCAGTCCCTGGACAGGGAAGAACACTGAAGCTTTCTTT. Residues: CAGSPWTGKNTEAFF.

The CDR3 spells CASSLMAGRQSPLHF. DNA of the CDR3: TGTGCCAGCAGCTTAATGGCGGGGAGGCAATCACCCCTCCACTTT. V is TRBV7-3 and J is TRBJ1-6; no firm D call. The CDR3 spans 15 residues. V gave up 1 base and J gave up 10 bases, with 14 bases separating them. CDR1 and CDR2 from the germline V gene are SGHTA and FQGTGA.

The chain links TRBV12-3 or TRBV12-4 to TRBJ1-5; D is ambiguous. The V end lost 7 bases, the J end lost 1 base, and 11 bases lay between the germline ends. The CDR3 totals 14 residues. In DNA form, the CDR3 reads TGTGCCAGCAAGTTTGGCGCAAGCAATCAGCCCCAGCATTTT. Protein product: CASKFGASNQPQHF.